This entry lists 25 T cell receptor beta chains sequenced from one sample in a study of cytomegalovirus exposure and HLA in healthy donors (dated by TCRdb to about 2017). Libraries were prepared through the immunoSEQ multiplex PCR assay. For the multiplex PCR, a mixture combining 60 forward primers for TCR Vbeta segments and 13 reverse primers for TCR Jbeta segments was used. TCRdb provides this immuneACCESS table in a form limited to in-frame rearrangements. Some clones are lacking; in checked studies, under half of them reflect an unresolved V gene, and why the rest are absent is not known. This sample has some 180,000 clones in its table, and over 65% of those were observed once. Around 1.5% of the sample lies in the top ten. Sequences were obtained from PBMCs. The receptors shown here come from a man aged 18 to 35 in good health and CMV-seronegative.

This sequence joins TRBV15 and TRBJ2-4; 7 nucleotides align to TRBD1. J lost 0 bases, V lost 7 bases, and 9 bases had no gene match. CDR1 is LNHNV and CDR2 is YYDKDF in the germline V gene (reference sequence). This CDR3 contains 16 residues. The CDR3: CATTYGTDPAKNIQYF. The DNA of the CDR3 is TGTGCCACCACCTACGGGACAGATCCAGCCAAAAACATTCAGTACTTC.

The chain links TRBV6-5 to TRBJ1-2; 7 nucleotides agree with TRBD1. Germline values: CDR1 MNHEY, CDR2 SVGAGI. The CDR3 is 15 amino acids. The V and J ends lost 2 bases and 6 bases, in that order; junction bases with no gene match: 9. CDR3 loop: CASSYTRGRGNGYTF. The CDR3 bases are TGTGCCAGCAGTTACACTAGGGGGCGAGGAAATGGCTACACCTTC.

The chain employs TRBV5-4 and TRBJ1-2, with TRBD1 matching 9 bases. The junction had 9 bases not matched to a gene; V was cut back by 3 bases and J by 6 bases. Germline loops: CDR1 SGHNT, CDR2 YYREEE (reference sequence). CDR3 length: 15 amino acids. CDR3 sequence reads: CASSYPTGGADGYTF. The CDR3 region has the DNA TGTGCCAGCAGCTACCCTACAGGGGGCGCCGATGGCTACACCTTC. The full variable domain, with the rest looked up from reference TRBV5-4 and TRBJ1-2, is ETGVTQSPTHLIKTRGQQVTLRCSSQSGHNTVSWYQQALGQGPQFIFQYYREEENGRGNFPPRFSGLQFPNYSSELNVNALELDDSALYLCASSYPTGGADGYTFGSGTRLTVV.

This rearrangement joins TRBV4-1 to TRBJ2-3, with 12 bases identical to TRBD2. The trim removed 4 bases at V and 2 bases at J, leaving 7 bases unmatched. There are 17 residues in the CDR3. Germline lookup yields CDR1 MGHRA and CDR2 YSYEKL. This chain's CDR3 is CASSPGRTSGITDTQYF. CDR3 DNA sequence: TGCGCCAGCAGCCCGGGTCGGACTAGCGGGATCACAGATACGCAGTATTTT.

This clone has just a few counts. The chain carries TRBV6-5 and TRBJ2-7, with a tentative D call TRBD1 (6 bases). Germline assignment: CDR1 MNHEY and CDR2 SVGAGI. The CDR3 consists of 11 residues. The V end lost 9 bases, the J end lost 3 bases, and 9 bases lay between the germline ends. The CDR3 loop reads CARGHSYEQYF. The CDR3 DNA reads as TGTGCCAGGGGACACAGCTACGAGCAGTACTTC.

The CDR3, as DNA: TGTGCCAGCAGCCTAACCTCGGGGGGCGCTACCTGGGAGCAGTACTTC. Amino acid sequence: CASSLTSGGATWEQYF. The chain links TRBV9 to TRBJ2-7, with D possibly being TRBD2 (7 bases). The CDR3 is 16 amino acids. Germline assignment: CDR1 SGDLS and CDR2 YYNGEE. V dropped 4 bases and J dropped 7 bases, with 24 bases sitting between them.

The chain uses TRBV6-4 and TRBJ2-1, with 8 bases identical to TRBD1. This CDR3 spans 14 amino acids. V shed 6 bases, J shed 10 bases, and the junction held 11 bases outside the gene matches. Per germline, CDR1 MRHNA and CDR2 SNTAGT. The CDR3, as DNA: TGTGCCAGCAGCCAAACAGGGGGTGCAGGGGAGCAGTTCTTC. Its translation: CASSQTGGAGEQFF.

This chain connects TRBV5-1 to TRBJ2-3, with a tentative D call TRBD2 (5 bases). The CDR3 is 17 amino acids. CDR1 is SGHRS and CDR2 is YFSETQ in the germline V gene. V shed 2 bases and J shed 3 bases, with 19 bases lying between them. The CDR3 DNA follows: TGCGCCAGCAGCTTAGTGGCCACGGGAATCAGTACAGATACGCAGTATTTT. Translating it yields CASSLVATGISTDTQYF.

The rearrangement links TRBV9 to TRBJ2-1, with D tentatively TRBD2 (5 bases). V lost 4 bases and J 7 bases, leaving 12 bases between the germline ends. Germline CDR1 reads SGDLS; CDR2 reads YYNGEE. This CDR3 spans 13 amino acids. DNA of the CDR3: TGTGCCAGCAGCTTCTCCCCGGGGAATGAGCAGTTCTTC. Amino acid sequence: CASSFSPGNEQFF.

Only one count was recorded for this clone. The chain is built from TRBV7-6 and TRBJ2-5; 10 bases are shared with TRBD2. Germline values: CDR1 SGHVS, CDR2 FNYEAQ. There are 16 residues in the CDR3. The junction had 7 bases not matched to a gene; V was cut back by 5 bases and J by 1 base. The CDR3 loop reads CASSPVSGGSQETQYF. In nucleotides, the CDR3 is TGTGCCAGCAGCCCAGTTAGCGGGGGGTCCCAAGAGACCCAGTACTTC.

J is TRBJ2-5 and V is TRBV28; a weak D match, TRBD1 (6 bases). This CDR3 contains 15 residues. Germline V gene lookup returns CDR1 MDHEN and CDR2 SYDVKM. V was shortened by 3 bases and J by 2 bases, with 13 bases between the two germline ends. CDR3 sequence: CASSFRGHKQETQYF. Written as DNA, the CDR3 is TGTGCCAGCAGTTTCAGGGGCCATAAACAAGAGACCCAGTACTTC.

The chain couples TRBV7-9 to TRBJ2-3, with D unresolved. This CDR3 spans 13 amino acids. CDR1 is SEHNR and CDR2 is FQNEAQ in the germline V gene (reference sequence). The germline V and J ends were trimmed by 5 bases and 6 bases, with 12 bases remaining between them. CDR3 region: CASSARSLDTQYF. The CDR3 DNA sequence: TGTGCCAGCAGCGCTAGGTCCCTTGATACGCAGTATTTT.

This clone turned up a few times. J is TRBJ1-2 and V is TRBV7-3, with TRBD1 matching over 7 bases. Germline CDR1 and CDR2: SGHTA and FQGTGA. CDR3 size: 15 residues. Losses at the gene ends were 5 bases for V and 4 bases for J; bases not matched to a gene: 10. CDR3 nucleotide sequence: TGTGCCAGCAGCCCACACAGGGGCTCCAGCTATGGCTACACCTTC. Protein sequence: CASSPHRGSSYGYTF. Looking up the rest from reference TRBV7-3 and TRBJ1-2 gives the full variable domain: GAGVSQTPSNKVTEKGKYVELRCDPISGHTALYWYRQSLGQGPEFLIYFQGTGAADDSGLPNDRFFAVRPEGSVSTLKIQRTERGDSAVYLCASSPHRGSSYGYTFGSGTRLTVV.

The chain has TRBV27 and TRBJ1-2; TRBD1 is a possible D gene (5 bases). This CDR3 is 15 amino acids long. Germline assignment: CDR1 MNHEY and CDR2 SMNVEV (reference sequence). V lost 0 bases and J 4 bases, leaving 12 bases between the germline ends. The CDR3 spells CASSLSTGGTYGYTF. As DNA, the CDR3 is TGTGCCAGCAGTTTATCAACCGGGGGGACCTATGGCTACACCTTC.

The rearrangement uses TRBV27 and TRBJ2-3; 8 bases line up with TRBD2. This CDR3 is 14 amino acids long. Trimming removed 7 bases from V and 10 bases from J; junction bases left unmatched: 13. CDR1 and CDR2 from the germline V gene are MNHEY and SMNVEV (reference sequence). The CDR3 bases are TGTGCCAGCACCTTAGAGGGCGGGGGGACCGCGCAGTATTTT. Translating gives CASTLEGGGTAQYF.

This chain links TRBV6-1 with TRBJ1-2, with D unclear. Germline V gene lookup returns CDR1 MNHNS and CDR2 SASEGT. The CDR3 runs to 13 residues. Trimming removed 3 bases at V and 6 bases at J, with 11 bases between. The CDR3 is CASSDRERNGYTF. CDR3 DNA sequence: TGTGCCAGCAGTGATAGGGAGAGGAATGGCTACACCTTC.

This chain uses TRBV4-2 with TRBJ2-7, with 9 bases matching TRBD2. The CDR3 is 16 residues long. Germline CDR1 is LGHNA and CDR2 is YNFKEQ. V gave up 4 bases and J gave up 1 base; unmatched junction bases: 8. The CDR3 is CASSPRTSERSYEQYF. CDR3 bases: TGTGCCAGCAGCCCAAGGACTAGCGAGAGATCCTACGAGCAGTACTTC.

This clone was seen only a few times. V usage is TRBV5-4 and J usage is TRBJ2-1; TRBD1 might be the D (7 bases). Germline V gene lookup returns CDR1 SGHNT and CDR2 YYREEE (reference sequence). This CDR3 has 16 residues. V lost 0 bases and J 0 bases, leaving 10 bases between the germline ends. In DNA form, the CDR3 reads TGTGCCAGCAGCTTGGGCAGGGGGGACTCCTACAATGAGCAGTTCTTC. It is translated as CASSLGRGDSYNEQFF.

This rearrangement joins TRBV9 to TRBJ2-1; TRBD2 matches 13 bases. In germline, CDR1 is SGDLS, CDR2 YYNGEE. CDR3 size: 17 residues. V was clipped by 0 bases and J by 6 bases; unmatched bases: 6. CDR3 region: CASSVARTSGSVNEQFF. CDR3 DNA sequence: TGTGCCAGCAGCGTAGCTAGGACTAGCGGGAGTGTCAATGAGCAGTTCTTC. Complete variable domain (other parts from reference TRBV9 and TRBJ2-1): DSGVTQTPKHLITATGQRVTLRCSPRSGDLSVYWYQQSLDQGLQFLIQYYNGEERAKGNILERFSAQQFPDLHSELNLSSLELGDSALYFCASSVARTSGSVNEQFFGPGTRLTVL.

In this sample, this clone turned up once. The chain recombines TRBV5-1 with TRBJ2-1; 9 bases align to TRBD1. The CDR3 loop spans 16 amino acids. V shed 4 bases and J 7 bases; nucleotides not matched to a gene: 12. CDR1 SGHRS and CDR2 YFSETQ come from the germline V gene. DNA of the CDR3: TGCGCCAGCAGCATTGCCGGGACAGGGTACGGGAATGAGCAGTTCTTC. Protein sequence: CASSIAGTGYGNEQFF.

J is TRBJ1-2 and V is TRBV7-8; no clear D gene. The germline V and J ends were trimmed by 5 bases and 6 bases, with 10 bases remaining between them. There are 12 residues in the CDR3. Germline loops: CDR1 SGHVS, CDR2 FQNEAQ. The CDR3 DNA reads TGTGCCAGCAGCCCCGCGCCGGATGGCTACACCTTC. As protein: CASSPAPDGYTF.

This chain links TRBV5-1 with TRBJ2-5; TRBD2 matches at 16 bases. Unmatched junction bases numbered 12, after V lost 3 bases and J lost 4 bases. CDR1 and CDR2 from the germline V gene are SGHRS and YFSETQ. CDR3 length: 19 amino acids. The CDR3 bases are TGCGCCAGCAGCTGGGGGACTAGCGGGGGGGCAATTTCGGCAGAGACCCAGTACTTC. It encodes CASSWGTSGGAISAETQYF.

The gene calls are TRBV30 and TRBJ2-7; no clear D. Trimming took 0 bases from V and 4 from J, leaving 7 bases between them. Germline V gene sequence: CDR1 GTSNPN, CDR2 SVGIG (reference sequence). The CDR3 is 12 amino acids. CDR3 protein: CAWSVESYEQYF. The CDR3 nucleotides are TGTGCCTGGAGTGTAGAGTCTTACGAGCAGTACTTC.

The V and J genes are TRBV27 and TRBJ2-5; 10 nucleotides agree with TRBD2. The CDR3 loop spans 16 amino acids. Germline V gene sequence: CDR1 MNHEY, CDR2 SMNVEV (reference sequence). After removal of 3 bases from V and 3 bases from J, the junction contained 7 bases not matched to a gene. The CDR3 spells CASSFRLAGVEETQYF. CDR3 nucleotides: TGTGCCAGCAGTTTTCGGCTAGCGGGGGTCGAAGAGACCCAGTACTTC.

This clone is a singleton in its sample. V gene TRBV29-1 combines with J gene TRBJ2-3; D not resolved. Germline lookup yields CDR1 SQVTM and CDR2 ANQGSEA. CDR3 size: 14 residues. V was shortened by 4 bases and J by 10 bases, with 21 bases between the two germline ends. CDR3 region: CSVVSSGGVDAQYF. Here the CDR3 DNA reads TGCAGCGTTGTTTCATCGGGTGGTGTGGATGCGCAGTATTTT.